This T cell receptor (beta chain) was captured by sequencing in a study of blood T cells in healthy people across ages. Across the study: The capture of about one barcoded beta molecule per two T cells was achieved by template switching. General study findings and limits: With age, beta diversity per million T cells declined roughly linearly, significantly by 30 to 40.

Primers used in a second PCR of about 6 to 12 cycles were a sample-barcoded 5' primer and a J-beta primer mix. TCRdb itself ran the 5' RACE reads through MiXCR, one entry per CDR3 protein. The data contain approximately 800,000 distinct CDR3 sequences, approximately 67% of them singletons. Looked up from germline, CDR1 is SGDLS and CDR2 is YYNGEE. This CDR3 has 17 residues. There are a few counts of this clonotype. Antigen: not known. This TCR was sampled from a man aged 25 to 45 in good health. Sequencing was carried out using blood. This chain connects TRBV9 to TRBJ2-5, with 9 bases identical to TRBD1. The J call may be wrong; the DNA end is better matched by TRBJ2-7. In DNA, the CDR3 is TGTGCCAGCAGCTCCCAAGCGACAGGGGGTAGATCGGGCGAGCAGTACTTC. This encodes CASSSQATGGRSGEQYF.